What follows is one TCR beta chain and its context. TCRdb fed the 5' RACE reads into MiXCR, producing one record per CDR3 protein. The sample contains 59,000 or so distinct CDR3 sequences, over 10% of which appear only once. This entry comes from a study of early T cells in non-severe SARS-CoV-2 infection. V lost 3 bases, J lost 4 bases, and 16 bases lay in between. This CDR3 is 16 amino acids long. Germline CDR1 and CDR2: KGHSH and LQKENI. Source: whole blood, taken at baseline. This receptor was taken from an adult who was a healthcare worker with PCR-confirmed SARS-CoV-2 infection or an uninfected control (not recorded which). The gene calls are TRBV18 and TRBJ1-3; unclear D gene. The CDR3 protein is CASSPQFGPAGNTIYF. CDR3 sequence (DNA): TGTGCCAGCTCACCGCAATTTGGCCCCGCCGGAAACACCATATATTTT.